Listed here are 10 T cell receptor beta chains from one sample, sequenced in a study of T cell responses to AZD1222 COVID-19 vaccine. Method: immunoSEQ multiplex PCR; TCRdb's copy keeps in-frame clones and lacks some. The sample includes about 130,000 clones, about 94% of them seen just once. The sequences come from peripheral blood, collected on day 0 of AZD1222 vaccination. The receptors derive from an adult in good health.

This clone was detected once. The rearrangement joins TRBV9 to TRBJ2-2; D remains unclear. From germline, CDR1 is SGDLS and CDR2 YYNGEE. Trimming removed 0 bases at V and 1 base at J, with 7 bases between. This CDR3 comprises 15 residues. The CDR3 here is CASSVGNRNTGELFF. DNA of the CDR3: TGTGCCAGCAGCGTAGGAAATCGGAACACCGGGGAGCTGTTTTTT.

The CDR3 here is CASRPVVGFGSEQFF. Written as DNA, the CDR3 is TGTGCCAGCAGACCTGTTGTGGGATTTGGGAGTGAGCAGTTCTTC. The chain combines TRBV5-5 with TRBJ2-1, with D possibly being TRBD2 (5 bases). The V end was cut by 5 bases, the J end by 9 bases, with 21 bases between. The CDR3 totals 15 residues. CDR1 SGHKS and CDR2 YYEKEE come from the germline V gene (reference sequence). Combining the CDR3 with reference TRBV5-5 and TRBJ2-1 gives the whole variable domain DAGVTQSPTHLIKTRGQQVTLRCSPISGHKSVSWYQQVLGQGPQFIFQYYEKEERGRGNFPDRFSARQFPNYSSELNVNALLLGDSALYLCASRPVVGFGSEQFFGPGTRLTVL.

The chain employs TRBV28 and TRBJ1-4; D unresolved. In germline, CDR1 is MDHEN, CDR2 SYDVKM. Trimming took 5 bases from V and 7 from J, leaving 20 bases between them. The length of the CDR3 is 16 residues. For the CDR3, the DNA is TGTGCCAGCAGTGTCCCCCAAGGGAGAGGACGTGAAAAACTGTTTTTT. As protein: CASSVPQGRGREKLFF. The complete variable domain, with remaining parts taken from reference TRBV28 and TRBJ1-4, reads DVKVTQSSRYLVKRTGEKVFLECVQDMDHENMFWYRQDPGLGLRLIYFSYDVKMKEKGDIPEGYSVSREKKERFSLILESASTNQTSMYLCASSVPQGRGREKLFFGSGTQLSVL.

The J gene is TRBJ2-1, the V gene TRBV20-1, with a weak D call TRBD1 (5 bases). Germline V gives CDR1 DFQATT, CDR2 SNEGSKA (reference sequence). This CDR3 is 13 amino acids long. V lost 3 bases, J lost 8 bases, and 14 bases lay in between. The chain's CDR3 is CSASSQGMYEQFF. CDR3 DNA sequence: TGCAGTGCTAGTAGTCAGGGAATGTATGAGCAGTTCTTC.

The rearrangement joins TRBV4-3 to TRBJ2-5; 8 bases map to TRBD1. Germline CDR1 LGHNA, CDR2 YSLEER. With V trimmed by 0 bases and J by 2 bases, 8 bases remained unmatched. The CDR3 extends over 17 amino acids. In DNA, the CDR3 is TGCGCCAGCAGCCAAGATACGACAGGGGTACTTCAAGAGACCCAGTACTTC. Residues: CASSQDTTGVLQETQYF.

J is TRBJ2-1 and V is TRBV3-1 (or the pseudogene TRBV3-2); D remains ambiguous. The length of the CDR3 is 13 residues. The V and J ends lost 3 bases and 4 bases respectively, with 7 bases between them. Germline CDR1 reads LGHDT; CDR2 reads YNNKEL (reference sequence). CDR3: CASSQGYYNEQFF. The CDR3 DNA reads as TGTGCCAGCAGCCAGGGCTATTACAATGAGCAGTTCTTC.

This clone appeared once. This rearrangement joins TRBV30 to TRBJ1-1; 7 nucleotides align to TRBD1. CDR1 is GTSNPN and CDR2 is SVGIG in the germline V gene (reference sequence). V lost 0 bases to trimming and J lost 3 bases; unmatched junction nucleotides: 1. This CDR3 spans 13 amino acids. CDR3 sequence (DNA): TGTGCCTGGAGTGTGCAGGGGGACACTGAAGCTTTCTTT. This encodes CAWSVQGDTEAFF. The whole variable domain, remainder taken from reference TRBV30 and TRBJ1-1, is SQTIHQWPATLVQPVGSPLSLECTVEGTSNPNLYWYRQAAGRGLQLLFYSVGIGQISSEVPQNLSASRPQDRQFILSSKKLLLSDSGFYLCAWSVQGDTEAFFGQGTRLTVV.

This chain links TRBV6-5 with TRBJ2-2; a weak D match, TRBD2 (7 bases). The CDR3 totals 15 residues. V was shortened by 6 bases and J by 0 bases, with 11 bases between the two germline ends. The germline V gene has CDR1 MNHEY and CDR2 SVGAGI. CDR3 in DNA: TGTGCCAGCAGGAAGGGGGGGTCGAACACCGGGGAGCTGTTTTTT. Residues: CASRKGGSNTGELFF.

CDR3 sequence: CASSDGGREEGKLFF. DNA for the CDR3: TGTGCCAGCAGTGACGGTGGGAGGGAGGAGGGAAAACTGTTTTTT. The rearrangement joins TRBV2 to TRBJ1-4; D is uncertain. The CDR3 runs 15 residues. Trimming cost V 3 bases and J 10 bases, with 18 bases left between them. Germline V lookup: CDR1 SNHLY, CDR2 FYNNEI.

This chain uses TRBV4-1 with TRBJ1-4; TRBD1 might be the D (5 bases). Germline CDR1 and CDR2: MGHRA and YSYEKL. The CDR3 totals 15 residues. V was trimmed by 0 bases and J by 7 bases, leaving 12 bases between them. As DNA, the CDR3 is TGCGCCAGCAGCCAAGAAGAGACAGCCGTTGAAAAACTGTTTTTT. Its translation is CASSQEETAVEKLFF.